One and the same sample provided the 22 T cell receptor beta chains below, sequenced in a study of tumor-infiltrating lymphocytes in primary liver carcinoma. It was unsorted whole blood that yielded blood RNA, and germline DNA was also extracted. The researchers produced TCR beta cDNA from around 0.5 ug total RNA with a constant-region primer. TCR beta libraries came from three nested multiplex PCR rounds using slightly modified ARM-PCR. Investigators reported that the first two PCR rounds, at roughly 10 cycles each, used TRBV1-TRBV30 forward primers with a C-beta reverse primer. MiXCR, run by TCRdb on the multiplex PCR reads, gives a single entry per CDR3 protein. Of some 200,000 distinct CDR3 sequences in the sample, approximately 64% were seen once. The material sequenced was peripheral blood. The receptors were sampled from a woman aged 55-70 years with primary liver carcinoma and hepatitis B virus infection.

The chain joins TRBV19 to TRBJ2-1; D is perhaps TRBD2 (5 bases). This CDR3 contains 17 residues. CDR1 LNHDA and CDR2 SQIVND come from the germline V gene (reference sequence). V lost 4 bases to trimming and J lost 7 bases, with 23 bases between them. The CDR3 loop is CASSTFGISVMGNEQFF. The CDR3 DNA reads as TGTGCCAGTAGTACCTTCGGGATTAGCGTTATGGGGAATGAGCAGTTCTTC.

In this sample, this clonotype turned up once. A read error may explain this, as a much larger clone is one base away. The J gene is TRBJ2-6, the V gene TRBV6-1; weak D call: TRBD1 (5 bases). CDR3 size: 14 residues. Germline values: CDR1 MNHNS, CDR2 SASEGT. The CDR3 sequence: CASSSSPGANVPTF. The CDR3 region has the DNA TGTGCCAGCAGCTCATCGCCTGGGGCCAACGTCCCGACTTTC.

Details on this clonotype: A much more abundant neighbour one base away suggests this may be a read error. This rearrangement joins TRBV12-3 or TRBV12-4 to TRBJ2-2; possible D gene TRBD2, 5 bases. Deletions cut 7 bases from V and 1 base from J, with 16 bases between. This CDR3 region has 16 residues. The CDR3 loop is CASNLEEPWNTGELFF. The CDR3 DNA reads TGTGCCAGCAATTTGGAGGAACCGTGGAACACCGGGGAGCTGTTTTTT.

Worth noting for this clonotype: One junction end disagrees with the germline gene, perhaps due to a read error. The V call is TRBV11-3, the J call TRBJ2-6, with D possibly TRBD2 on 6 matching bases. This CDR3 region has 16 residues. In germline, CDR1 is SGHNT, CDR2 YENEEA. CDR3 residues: CASNPGGARVANFLTF. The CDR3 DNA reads TGTGCCAGCAACCCCGGAGGGGCTCGTGTGGCCAACTTCCTGACTTTC. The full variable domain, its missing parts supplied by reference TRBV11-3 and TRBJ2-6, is EAGVVQSPRYKIIEKKQPVAFWCNPISGHNTLYWYLQNLGQGPELLIRYENEEAVDDSQLPKDRFSAERLKGVDSTLKIQPAELGDSAVYLCASNPGGARVANFLTFGAGSRLTVL.

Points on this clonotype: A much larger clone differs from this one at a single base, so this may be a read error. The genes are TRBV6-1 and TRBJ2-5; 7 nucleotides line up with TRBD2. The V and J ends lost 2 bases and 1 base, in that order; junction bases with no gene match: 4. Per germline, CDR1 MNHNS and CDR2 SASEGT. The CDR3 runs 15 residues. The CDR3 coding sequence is TGTGCCAGCAGTGAATCGTCGGGAGGCCAAGAGACCCAGTACTTC. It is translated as CASSESSGGQETQYF.

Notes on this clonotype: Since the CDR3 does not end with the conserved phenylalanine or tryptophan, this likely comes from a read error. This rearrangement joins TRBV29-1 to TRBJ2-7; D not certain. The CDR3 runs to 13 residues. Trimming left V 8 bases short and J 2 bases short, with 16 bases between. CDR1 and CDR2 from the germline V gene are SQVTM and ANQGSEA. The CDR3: CSIVIREPYEQYY. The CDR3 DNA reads TGCAGCATTGTGATAAGGGAACCCTACGAGCAGTACTAC.

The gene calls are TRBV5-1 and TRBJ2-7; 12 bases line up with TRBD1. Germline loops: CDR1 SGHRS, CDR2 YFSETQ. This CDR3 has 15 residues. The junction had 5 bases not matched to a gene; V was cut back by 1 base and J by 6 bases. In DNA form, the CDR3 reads TGCGCCAGCAGCTTGTTGGGGACAGGGGGCGTCGAGCAGTACTTC. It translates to CASSLLGTGGVEQYF.

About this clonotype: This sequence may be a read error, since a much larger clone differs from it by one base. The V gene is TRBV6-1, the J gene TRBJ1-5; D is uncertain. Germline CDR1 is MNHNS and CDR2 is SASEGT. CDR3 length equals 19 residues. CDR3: CASMELGSRYGYSNHPQHF. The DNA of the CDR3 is TGTGCCAGCATGGAACTGGGGAGTCGGTATGGTTATAGCAATCATCCCCAGCATTTT.

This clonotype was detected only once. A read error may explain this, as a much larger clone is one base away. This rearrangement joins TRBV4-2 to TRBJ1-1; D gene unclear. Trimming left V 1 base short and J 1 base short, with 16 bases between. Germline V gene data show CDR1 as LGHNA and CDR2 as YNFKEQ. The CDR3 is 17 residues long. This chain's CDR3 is CASSQGPSTEENTEAFF. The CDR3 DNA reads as TGTGCCAGCAGCCAAGGTCCTAGTACTGAGGAGAACACTGAAGCTTTCTTT.

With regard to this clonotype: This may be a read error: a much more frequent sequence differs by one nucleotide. The CDR3 region has the DNA TGTGCCAGCGAACCGGCGGAGACCTACGTGCAGTACTTC. Translation: CASEPAETYVQYF. The chain carries TRBV12-3 or TRBV12-4 and TRBJ2-7; D is uncertain. The CDR3 loop spans 13 amino acids.

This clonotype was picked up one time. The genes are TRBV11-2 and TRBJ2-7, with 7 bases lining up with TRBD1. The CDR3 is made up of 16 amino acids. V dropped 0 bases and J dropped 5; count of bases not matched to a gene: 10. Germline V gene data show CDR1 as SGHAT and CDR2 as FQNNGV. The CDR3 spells CASSLELGQSSNEQYF. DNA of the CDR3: TGTGCCAGCAGCTTAGAACTGGGACAGAGCTCTAACGAGCAGTACTTC.

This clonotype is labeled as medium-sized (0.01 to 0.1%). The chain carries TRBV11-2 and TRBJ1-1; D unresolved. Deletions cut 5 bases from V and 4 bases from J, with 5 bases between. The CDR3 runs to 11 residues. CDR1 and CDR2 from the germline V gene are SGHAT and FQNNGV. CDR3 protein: CASSPFTEAFF. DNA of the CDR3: TGTGCCAGCAGCCCCTTCACTGAAGCTTTCTTT.

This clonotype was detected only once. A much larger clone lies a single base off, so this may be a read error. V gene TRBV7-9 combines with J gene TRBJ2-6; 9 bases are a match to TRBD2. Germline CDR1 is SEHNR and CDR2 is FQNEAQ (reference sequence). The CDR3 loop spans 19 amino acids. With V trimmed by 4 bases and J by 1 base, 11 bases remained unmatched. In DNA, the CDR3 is TGTGCCAGCAGCTCCTGGACTAGCGCTACCTTATCTGGGGCCAACGTCCTGACTTTC. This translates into CASSSWTSATLSGANVLTF.

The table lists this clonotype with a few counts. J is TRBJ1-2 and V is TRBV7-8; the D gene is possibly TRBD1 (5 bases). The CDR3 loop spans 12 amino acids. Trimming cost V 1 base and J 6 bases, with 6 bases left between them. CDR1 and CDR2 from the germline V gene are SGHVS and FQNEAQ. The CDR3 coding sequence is TGTGCCAGCAGCTTAGTAGGGGATGGCTACACCTTC. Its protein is CASSLVGDGYTF.

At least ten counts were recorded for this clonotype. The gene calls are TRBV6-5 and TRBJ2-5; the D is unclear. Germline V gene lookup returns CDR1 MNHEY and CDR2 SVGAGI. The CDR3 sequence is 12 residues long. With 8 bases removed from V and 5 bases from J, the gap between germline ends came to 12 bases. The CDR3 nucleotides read TGTGCCAGCCGTGGACCTACGGAGACCCAGTACTTC. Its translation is CASRGPTETQYF.

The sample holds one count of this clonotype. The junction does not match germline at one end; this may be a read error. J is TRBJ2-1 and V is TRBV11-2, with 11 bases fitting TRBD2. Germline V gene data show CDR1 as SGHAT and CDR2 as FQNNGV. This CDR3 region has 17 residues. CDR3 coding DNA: TGTACCAGCAGCCCACAAGGGAGCCTAGCGGGAGGAAATGAGCAGTTGTTC. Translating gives CTSSPQGSLAGGNEQLF.

CDR3 loop: CASSASAIETQYF. The CDR3, as DNA: TGTGCCAGCAGCGCTAGCGCAATAGAGACCCAGTACTTC. V and J are TRBV7-9 and TRBJ2-5; tentatively, D is TRBD2 (6 bases). The CDR3 length is 13 residues. Germline CDR1 SEHNR, CDR2 FQNEAQ (reference sequence). Trimming took 5 bases from V and 4 from J, leaving 11 bases between them.

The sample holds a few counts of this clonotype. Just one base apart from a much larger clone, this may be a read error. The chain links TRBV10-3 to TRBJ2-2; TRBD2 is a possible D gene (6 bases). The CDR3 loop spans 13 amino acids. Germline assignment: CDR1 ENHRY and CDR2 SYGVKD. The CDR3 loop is CAISGGNTRELFF. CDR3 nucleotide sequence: TGTGCCATCAGCGGGGGTAACACCAGGGAGCTGTTTTTT.

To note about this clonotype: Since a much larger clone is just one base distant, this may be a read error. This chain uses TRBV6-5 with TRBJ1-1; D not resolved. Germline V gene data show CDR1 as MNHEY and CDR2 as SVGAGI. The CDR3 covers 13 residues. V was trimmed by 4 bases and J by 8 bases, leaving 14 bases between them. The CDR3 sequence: CASSFGALGEAFF. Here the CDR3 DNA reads TGTGCCAGCAGTTTCGGAGCCCTGGGGGAAGCTTTCTTT.

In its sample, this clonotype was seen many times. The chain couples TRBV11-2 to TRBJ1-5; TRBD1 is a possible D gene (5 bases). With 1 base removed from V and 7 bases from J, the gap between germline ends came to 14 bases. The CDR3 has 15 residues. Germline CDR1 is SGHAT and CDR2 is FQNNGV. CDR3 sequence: CASSLGEGRAQPQHF. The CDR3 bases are TGTGCCAGCAGCTTAGGCGAGGGGAGGGCACAGCCCCAGCATTTT.

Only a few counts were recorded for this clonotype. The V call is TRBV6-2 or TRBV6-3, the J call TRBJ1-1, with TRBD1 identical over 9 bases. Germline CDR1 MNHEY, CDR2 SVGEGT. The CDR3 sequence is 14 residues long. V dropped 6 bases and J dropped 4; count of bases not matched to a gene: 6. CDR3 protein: CASRGTGLGTEAFF. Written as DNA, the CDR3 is TGTGCCAGCAGAGGGACAGGGCTCGGCACTGAAGCTTTCTTT.

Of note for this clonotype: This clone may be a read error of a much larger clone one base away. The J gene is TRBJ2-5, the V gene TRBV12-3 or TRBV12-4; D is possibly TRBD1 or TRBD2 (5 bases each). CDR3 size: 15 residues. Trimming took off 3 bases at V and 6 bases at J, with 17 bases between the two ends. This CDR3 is CASSLGHGDVKTQYF. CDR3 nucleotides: TGTGCCAGCAGTTTGGGGCATGGGGACGTAAAGACCCAGTACTTC.